The next 20 T cell receptor beta chains were all read from a single sample in a study of Graves' ophthalmopathy and Graves' hyperthyroidism. Amplification from RNA transcripts yielded the TCR beta CDR3 regions. In the first round, RT-PCR was carried out with HTBI primers, and a multiplex PCR formed the second round. TCRdb re-called the multiplex PCR reads with MiXCR, one entry per CDR3 protein. In the table there are roughly 400,000 distinct CDR3 sequences, roughly a sixth of which are singletons. What was sequenced was peripheral blood. The receptor source for this set is an adult woman with stable Graves' hyperthyroidism.

Ten or more counts support this clonotype. The chain is built from TRBV20-1 and TRBJ1-2, with D possibly being TRBD1 (5 bases). V was cut by 3 bases and J by 4 bases, with 24 bases left in between. CDR1 is DFQATT and CDR2 is SNEGSKA in the germline V gene (reference sequence). The CDR3 extends over 17 amino acids. CDR3 region: CSASTGAGTPSSYGYTF. The CDR3 nucleotides read TGCAGTGCTAGTACGGGCGCGGGGACCCCTTCATCCTATGGCTACACCTTC.

This chain uses TRBV5-1 with TRBJ1-2; D possibly corresponds to TRBD1 (6 bases). V was cut by 3 bases and J by 5 bases, with 20 bases left in between. CDR1 SGHRS and CDR2 YFSETQ come from the germline V gene. This CDR3 has 16 amino acids. The CDR3 region has the DNA TGCGCCAGCAGCTCCGCGGGGGGGCGCGGAGTTTATGGCTACACCTTC. Protein sequence: CASSSAGGRGVYGYTF.

The table lists this clonotype with a count of one. The CDR3 reads CASSETFLVEQYF. CDR3 DNA: TGTGCCAGCAGTGAAACCTTTTTAGTTGAGCAGTACTTC. The chain is built from TRBV6-1 and TRBJ2-7; D is unclear. From germline, CDR1 is MNHNS and CDR2 SASEGT. Trimming stripped 2 bases from V and 7 bases from J, with 12 bases between. The CDR3 length is 13 residues.

This chain links TRBV12-5 with TRBJ1-5; the D gene is possibly TRBD1 (5 bases). The CDR3 sequence is 16 residues long. CDR1 and CDR2 (germline): LGHNT, FRNRAP. V lost 2 bases and J 5 bases, leaving 16 bases between the germline ends. The chain's CDR3 is CASGLSRRTSDQPQHF. Here the CDR3 DNA reads TGTGCTAGTGGTTTGTCCCGACGGACAAGCGATCAGCCCCAGCATTTT.

The rearrangement joins TRBV4-1 to TRBJ1-2, with D unresolved. Trimming removed 3 bases from V and 2 bases from J, with 13 bases in between. This CDR3 is 15 amino acids long. Germline CDR1 and CDR2: MGHRA and YSYEKL. CDR3 bases: TGCGCCAGCAGCCAGGAACCGGACGGAAACTATGGCTACACCTTC. It yields the protein CASSQEPDGNYGYTF.

This clonotype was counted at least ten times. The chain couples TRBV24-1 to TRBJ2-5; D perhaps matches TRBD2 (6 bases). Germline CDR1 reads KGHDR; CDR2 reads SFDVKD. Trimming took 5 bases from V and 1 from J, leaving 7 bases between them. This CDR3 comprises 13 residues. The CDR3 region has the DNA TGTGCCACCAGTGTGGGGGGCCAAGAGACCCAGTACTTC. Its protein is CATSVGGQETQYF.

In this sample, this clonotype turned up many times. The rearrangement links TRBV11-2 to TRBJ2-6; D assignment may be TRBD1 or TRBD2 (6 bases each). The germline gives CDR1 SGHAT, CDR2 FQNNGV. The CDR3 has 14 amino acids. Trimming took off 5 bases at V and 10 bases at J, with 15 bases between the two ends. The CDR3 is CASSRPRGPNVLTF. CDR3 DNA sequence: TGTGCCAGCAGCCGACCCCGGGGGCCTAACGTCCTGACTTTC. Full variable domain (outside the CDR3, taken from reference TRBV11-2 and TRBJ2-6): EAGVAQSPRYKIIEKRQSVAFWCNPISGHATLYWYQQILGQGPKLLIQFQNNGVVDDSQLPKDRFSAERLKGVDSTLKIQPAKLEDSAVYLCASSRPRGPNVLTFGAGSRLTVL.

This clonotype was recorded many times. This rearrangement joins TRBV5-1 to TRBJ2-7, with D perhaps assigned TRBD1 or TRBD2 (5 bases each). Germline CDR1 SGHRS, CDR2 YFSETQ. This CDR3 region has 14 residues. V lost 4 bases to trimming and J lost 3 bases, with 14 bases between them. DNA for the CDR3: TGCGCCAGCAGCGGGACCCAGGGAAACTACGAGCAGTACTTC. Its protein is CASSGTQGNYEQYF.

This rearrangement joins TRBV7-8 to TRBJ2-3; the D is unclear. The V gene lost 6 bases and the J gene lost 0 bases, with 31 bases spanning the gap. CDR1 is SGHVS and CDR2 is FQNEAQ in the germline V gene. The length of the CDR3 is 21 residues. In nucleotides, the CDR3 is TGTGCCAGCAGGCCCCACCCGTGGACGGCTCCTCCCTCCCTTAGCACAGATACGCAGTATTTT. This translates into CASRPHPWTAPPSLSTDTQYF.

The rearrangement links TRBV30 to TRBJ1-2; D possibly corresponds to TRBD1 (5 bases). This CDR3 comprises 13 residues. Trimming took off 3 bases at V and 6 bases at J, with 14 bases between the two ends. Germline loops: CDR1 GTSNPN, CDR2 SVGIG (reference sequence). As DNA, the CDR3 is TGTGCCTGGAGCCCCACAGGATTAGATGGCTACACCTTC. Translated, it gives CAWSPTGLDGYTF.

This clonotype has only a few counts. At one end the junction does not follow the germline gene, possibly because of a read error. The V and J genes are TRBV2 and TRBJ1-3; no reliable D call. Germline lookup yields CDR1 SNHLY and CDR2 FYNNEI. The CDR3 sequence is 14 residues long. CDR3: CASSVSTSGDTIYF. In DNA, the CDR3 is TGTGCCAGCAGTGTCAGCACCTCTGGAGACACCATATATTTT.

This clonotype was seen ten or more times. The rearrangement links TRBV7-8 to TRBJ2-7; D is unresolved. The CDR3 is 15 residues long. Germline V gene lookup returns CDR1 SGHVS and CDR2 FQNEAQ. The V and J ends lost 1 base and 2 bases respectively, with 12 bases between them. This chain's CDR3 is CASSLVSGWAYEQYF. Here the CDR3 DNA reads TGTGCCAGCAGCTTAGTTTCCGGTTGGGCCTACGAGCAGTACTTC.

This clonotype was observed many times. The J gene is TRBJ1-5, the V gene TRBV7-2; D is perhaps TRBD1 (5 bases). V was clipped by 5 bases and J by 0 bases, with 11 bases between them. This CDR3 has 15 residues. The germline V gene encodes CDR1 SGHTA and CDR2 FQGNSA. The DNA of the CDR3 is TGTGCCAGCAGCCTAACCAGGGATAGCAATCAGCCCCAGCATTTT. Protein product: CASSLTRDSNQPQHF.

There are many counts of this clonotype. This chain links TRBV28 with TRBJ1-5; tentative D call: TRBD1 (5 bases). V was shortened by 4 bases and J by 7 bases, with 14 bases between the two germline ends. Germline CDR1 and CDR2: MDHEN and SYDVKM. The CDR3 is 14 amino acids. The CDR3 region is CASSSDTRDQPQHF. The CDR3 bases are TGTGCCAGCAGTTCGGACACGAGAGACCAGCCCCAGCATTTT.

The chain employs TRBV20-1 and TRBJ1-2, with D possibly matching TRBD1 (5 bases). CDR1 is DFQATT, CDR2 SNEGSKA, per germline (reference sequence). The V and J ends lost 5 bases and 4 bases respectively, with 11 bases between them. The CDR3 length is 12 residues. The CDR3 DNA sequence: TGCAGTGCTTCTCAGGGCCGCTATGGCTACACCTTC. Translated: CSASQGRYGYTF.

This clonotype was counted at least ten times. This clone may be a read error of a much larger clone one base away. The conserved closing phenylalanine or tryptophan is absent in this CDR3, likely reflecting a read error. V usage is TRBV27 and J usage is TRBJ2-7; 8 bases map to TRBD1. V trimming: 4 bases; J trimming: 6 bases; junction bases outside the gene matches: 11. The CDR3 consists of 15 residues. Germline loops: CDR1 MNHEY, CDR2 SMNVEV (reference sequence). CDR3 region: CASSSTGTGATEQYL. The DNA of the CDR3 is TGTGCCAGCAGTTCAACCGGGACAGGCGCAACCGAGCAGTACCTC.

A word on this clonotype: A much larger clone sits a single nucleotide away, making a read error possible. The chain has TRBV20-1 and TRBJ2-7, with D tentatively TRBD2 (6 bases). The CDR3 has 15 residues. CDR1 DFQATT and CDR2 SNEGSKA come from the germline V gene (reference sequence). The chain's CDR3 is CSASSAGTGVYEQDF. Here the CDR3 DNA reads TGCAGTGCTAGTTCGGCGGGAACGGGAGTCTACGAGCAGGACTTC.

On this clonotype itself: One base away lies a much larger clone, so this may be a sequencing read error. The rearrangement joins TRBV9 to TRBJ1-3; TRBD1 matches 7 bases. There are 16 residues in the CDR3. Per germline, CDR1 SGDLS and CDR2 YYNGEE. CDR3 coding DNA: TGTGCCCGCAGCGCGTGGGACAGCGACTCTGGAAACACCATATATTTT. Translated, it gives CARSAWDSDSGNTIYF.

This clonotype was recorded many times. The V call is TRBV19, the J call TRBJ2-6; possibly TRBD1 for D (6 bases). Germline V lookup: CDR1 LNHDA, CDR2 SQIVND (reference sequence). The CDR3 runs to 15 residues. Trimming cost V 3 bases and J 3 bases, with 9 bases left between them. CDR3 coding DNA: TGTGCCAGTAGTATCTGGGGGCTTGGGGCCAACGTCCTGACTTTC. This codes for CASSIWGLGANVLTF.

This clonotype was counted at least ten times. This CDR3 reads CASSLDRPGGYEQYF. The DNA of the CDR3 is TGTGCCAGCAGCTTAGATCGCCCCGGCGGATACGAGCAGTACTTC. This chain connects TRBV11-2 to TRBJ2-7; D remains ambiguous. The length of the CDR3 is 15 residues. Germline V gene sequence: CDR1 SGHAT, CDR2 FQNNGV. V was trimmed by 0 bases and J by 4 bases, leaving 13 bases between them.